A single sample is the source of the 7 T cell receptor beta chains below, sequenced in a study of blood T cell repertoires in COVID-19 (TCRdb year 2020). Library preparation employed the immunoSEQ multiplex PCR assay. TCRdb's version of the immuneACCESS table is confined to in-frame rearrangements and falls short of the full clone set. An unresolved V gene accounts for under half of the shortfall where checked; the remainder is of unknown origin. Across this sample there are 180,000 or so clones, with roughly 82% seen only once. Around 5.7% of the sample is taken by the ten largest. Sequencing was done on a sample of PBMCs or T cells enriched from blood (not recorded which). The receptors stem from a man in his forties with acute COVID-19.

This chain joins TRBV7-9 and TRBJ2-7; D unclear. CDR1 SEHNR and CDR2 FQNEAQ come from the germline V gene (reference sequence). The CDR3 contains 13 residues. V was clipped by 3 bases and J by 1 base, with 7 bases between them. The DNA for the CDR3 is TGTGCCAGCAGCTTGGGCCATTCCTACGAGCAGTACTTC. It translates to CASSLGHSYEQYF.

The chain joins TRBV2 to TRBJ2-7; 8 positions agree with TRBD1. The CDR3 has 11 residues. Germline V lookup: CDR1 SNHLY, CDR2 FYNNEI. The CDR3 region is CATDRDYEQYF. The DNA of the CDR3 is TGTGCGACGGACAGGGATTACGAGCAGTACTTC.

The rearrangement joins TRBV4-1 to TRBJ2-4; tentative D call: TRBD1 (5 bases). Germline V CDR1 and CDR2: MGHRA, YSYEKL. V shed 1 base and J shed 6 bases, with 19 bases lying between them. This CDR3 region has 17 residues. CDR3 coding DNA: TGCGCCAGCAGCCAAGGGGTCGTGGCAGGGCGGTTAAACATTCAGTACTTC. Protein: CASSQGVVAGRLNIQYF.

The rearrangement joins TRBV4-1 to TRBJ2-1; 14 nucleotides align to TRBD2. The CDR3 runs 16 residues. With 3 bases clipped from V and 6 bases from J, the junction kept 4 bases outside the gene matches. Germline V gene sequence: CDR1 MGHRA, CDR2 YSYEKL. CDR3 bases: TGCGCCAGCAGCCATGCCGGGACTAGCGGGGGCAATGAGCAGTTCTTC. Encoded protein: CASSHAGTSGGNEQFF.

The V call is TRBV29-1, the J call TRBJ2-7, with a tentative D call TRBD2 (6 bases). Trimming pared 3 bases from V and 6 bases from J, leaving 15 bases between. The CDR3 length is 13 residues. The germline CDR1 and CDR2 sequences are SQVTM and ANQGSEA. This CDR3 reads CSVEGGNSGEQYF. The CDR3 DNA reads as TGCAGCGTTGAGGGCGGGAATTCAGGCGAGCAGTACTTC.

The chain has TRBV18 and TRBJ1-4; unclear D gene. Germline V lookup: CDR1 KGHSH, CDR2 LQKENI. The CDR3 runs 14 residues. V lost 0 bases and J 7 bases, leaving 9 bases between the germline ends. The CDR3 DNA sequence: TGTGCCAGCTCACCACCCGGGGATCGTGAAAAACTGTTTTTT. Translated, it gives CASSPPGDREKLFF.

This clone has more than one count but fewer than ten. J is TRBJ1-1 and V is TRBV15, with 9 bases that match TRBD1. The V and J ends lost 1 base and 1 base, in that order; junction bases with no gene match: 1. Germline V CDR1 and CDR2: LNHNV, YYDKDF (reference sequence). The CDR3 loop spans 15 amino acids. CDR3 sequence (DNA): TGTGCCACCAGCAGAGTGGACAGGGGGAACACTGAAGCTTTCTTT. Translated, it gives CATSRVDRGNTEAFF.